The rows below give T cell receptor beta chains drawn from one sample of a study of blood T cells in healthy people across ages. TCRdb itself ran the 5' RACE reads through MiXCR, one entry per CDR3 protein. The sample includes 750,000 to 950,000 distinct CDR3 sequences, 40% to 65% of them seen just once. What was sequenced was blood. The receptors originated from a man older than 75 in good health. The CDR3 runs from the conserved cysteine through the conserved F or W. The D gene is left open where the match is weak. Clone size is not always given. Where it is, it says once, few, many or a class for expanded clones.

j_gene	v_gene	abundance	d_gene	CDR3nt	CDR3aa
TRBJ1-2	TRBV29-1	few	TRBD1	TGCAGCGCCCAGGGGGCGCGAGGCTATGGCTACACCTTC	CSAQGARGYGYTF
TRBJ2-5	TRBV5-1	.	.	TGCGCCAGCAGCTTGGACCAACAGAACCAAGAGACCCAGTACTTC	CASSLDQQNQETQYF
TRBJ1-1	TRBV5-1	few	.	TGCGCCAGCAGCTACAAGGGGGGCGTCACTGAAGCTTTCTTT	CASSYKGGVTEAFF
TRBJ2-5	TRBV2	.	.	TGTGCCGGAGGCGGGGTCGGAGAGACCCAGTACTTC	CAGGGVGETQYF
TRBJ2-3	TRBV7-2	.	.	TGTGCCAGCAGCTTATATTCGGCGGGACTGACAGATACGCAGTATTTT	CASSLYSAGLTDTQYF
TRBJ2-1	TRBV2	.	TRBD1	TGTGCCAGCATGGTCCAGGGGGCGGGTAATGAGCAGTTCTTC	CASMVQGAGNEQFF
TRBJ2-1	TRBV24-1	.	TRBD2	TGTGCCACCAGTGATTCCCCACCGAGGGTAGCGGGAGTAGGGGAGCAGTTCTTC	CATSDSPPRVAGVGEQFF
TRBJ1-2	TRBV14	.	TRBD1	TGTGCCAGCAGAGACGGACAGGACTTCTATGGCTACACCTTC	CASRDGQDFYGYTF
TRBJ2-3	TRBV9	.	TRBD1	TGTGCCAGCAGCGCGATACTGGGACAGGGCTCCACAGATACGCAGTATTTT	CASSAILGQGSTDTQYF
TRBJ2-6	TRBV12-3/TRBV12-4	.	TRBD2	TGTGCCAGCACCCTAGCGGGAGGGATCTCTGGGGCCAACGTCCTGACTTTC	CASTLAGGISGANVLTF
TRBJ2-7	TRBV7-9	.	TRBD2	TGTGCCAGCAGCTTAAGGGCTAGCGGGCCCTCCCACGAGCAGTACTTC	CASSLRASGPSHEQYF
TRBJ1-1	TRBV7-2	few	.	TGTGCCAGCAGTTCTACAGGGTTTACGGGGTACACTGAAGCTTTCTTT	CASSSTGFTGYTEAFF
TRBJ2-3	TRBV11-1	.	.	TGTGCCAGCAGCGACCTCTGGGCCACAGATACGCAGTATTTT	CASSDLWATDTQYF
TRBJ1-5	TRBV4-1	.	.	TGCGCCAGCAGCCAAGAAGACGGACGCAATCAGCCCCAGCATTTT	CASSQEDGRNQPQHF
TRBJ1-5	TRBV20-1	few	.	TGCAGTGCTAGGAGGGGGGCAGAACAGCCCCAGCATTTT	CSARRGAEQPQHF
TRBJ1-2	TRBV9	.	.	TGTGCCAGCAGCGTAGATTCGGGGGGAGATGGCTACACCTTC	CASSVDSGGDGYTF
TRBJ1-2	TRBV12-3/TRBV12-4	.	TRBD1	TGTGCCAGCAGTGCCTGGGACAGGGGTTATGGCTACACCTTC	CASSAWDRGYGYTF
TRBJ2-5	TRBV12-3/TRBV12-4	.	TRBD1	TGTGCCAGCAGTTTAGGAACAGGGGGTGCCGTCCAAGAGACCCAGTACTTC	CASSLGTGGAVQETQYF
TRBJ2-3	TRBV6-1	.	.	TGTGCCAGCAGTGGGGGTGGGGAGCACAGATACGCGTATTTT	CASSGGGEHRYAYF
TRBJ2-7	TRBV10-1	few	TRBD2	TGCGCCAGCAGTGATGCGGCTAGCGGGAGGGCCTACGAGCAGTACTTC	CASSDAASGRAYEQYF
TRBJ2-1	TRBV24-1	.	TRBD1	TGTGCCACCAGTGATTCTGGGACAGGCGAGCAGTTCTTC	CATSDSGTGEQFF
TRBJ2-7	TRBV11-2	.	TRBD1	TGTGCCAGCAGCCCAGGGGGCAGACTATACGAGCAGTACTTC	CASSPGGRLYEQYF
TRBJ2-1	TRBV4-2	.	TRBD2	TGTGCCAGCAGCCCGAGCTTAGCGGGGACCTACAATGAGCAGTTCTTC	CASSPSLAGTYNEQFF
TRBJ1-4	TRBV29-1	few	.	TGCAGCGTTGAGGTAACGGGTGAAAAACTGTTTTTT	CSVEVTGEKLFF
TRBJ2-7	TRBV9	few	TRBD2	TGTGCCAGCAGCGTGTCTAGCGGGGGACCCACCTACGAGCAGTACTTC	CASSVSSGGPTYEQYF
TRBJ2-2	TRBV7-9	.	.	TGTGCCAGCAGCTTAGGAGAGGGGGTAAACACCGGGGAGCTGTTTTTT	CASSLGEGVNTGELFF
TRBJ2-7	TRBV29-1	.	TRBD2	TGCAGCTGGATCGGGACTAGCGGGAGAAGCTCCTACGAGCAGTACTTC	CSWIGTSGRSSYEQYF
TRBJ1-2	TRBV24-1	.	TRBD1	TGTGCCACCAAAGGGACAGGGGAAAACTATGGCTGCACCTTC	CATKGTGENYGCTF
TRBJ2-1	TRBV28	.	TRBD2	TGTGCCAGCAGTCGTACTAGCGGGAGGGCCGTTGAGCAGTTCTTC	CASSRTSGRAVEQFF
TRBJ1-4	TRBV6-5	once	.	TGTGCCAGCAGCCCAGGGGAAAAACTGTTTTTT	CASSPGEKLFF
TRBJ2-7	TRBV29-1	many	.	TGCAGCGTTGGCGGGACCGTCTCCTACGAGCAGTACTTC	CSVGGTVSYEQYF
TRBJ2-7	TRBV3-1	.	TRBD2	TGTGCCAGCAGCCAAGAGGTGGGAGGGCCCGACGAGCAGTACTTC	CASSQEVGGPDEQYF
TRBJ2-3	TRBV2	few	.	TGTGCCACCCTCCTGGGGGGTACGCAGTATTTT	CATLLGGTQYF
TRBJ2-7	TRBV5-1	few	.	TGCGCCAGCAGCGTCTCGGCAGGGGTAAGCTACGAGCAGTACTTC	CASSVSAGVSYEQYF
TRBJ2-5	TRBV6-5	once	TRBD2	TGTGCCAGCAGTTACTCGAATATTCGGGAGGGCCATCGGAAGACCCAGTACTTC	CASSYSNIREGHRKTQYF
TRBJ2-5	TRBV20-1	few	.	TGCAGTGCTCACGAGCCGGGGAGCGGTAAGACCCAGTACTTC	CSAHEPGSGKTQYF
TRBJ2-1	TRBV7-2	.	TRBD2	TGTGCCAGCAGCTTAACCGGGACTAGCGGCGAGCAGTTCTTC	CASSLTGTSGEQFF
TRBJ2-4	TRBV5-5	.	.	TGTGCCAGCAGCTTGGTTGGGGACTCGGGGAACATTCAGTACTTC	CASSLVGDSGNIQYF
TRBJ2-7	TRBV28	.	TRBD2	TGTGCCAGCAGTACGACTAGCGGCTCCTACGAGCAGTACTTC	CASSTTSGSYEQYF
TRBJ2-7	TRBV7-2	.	TRBD1	TGTGCCAGCAGCCCCACAGGGGGCCGACAAAGCTACGAGCAGTACTTC	CASSPTGGRQSYEQYF
TRBJ2-2	TRBV6-1	once	.	TGTGCCAGCAGTGACCAGATACTCCTCACCGGGGAGCTGTTTTTT	CASSDQILLTGELFF
TRBJ1-2	TRBV6-2/TRBV6-3	.	.	TGTGCCAGCACCGACAGGCGGTTAGCTAACTATGGCTACACCTTC	CASTDRRLANYGYTF
TRBJ1-1	TRBV2	.	.	TGTGCCACCTCGGCGGGGTTCGTGAACACTGAAGCTTTCTTT	CATSAGFVNTEAFF
TRBJ1-1	TRBV20-1	.	.	TGCAGTGCTAGAGGAGGGACCACGAACACTGAAGCTTTCTTT	CSARGGTTNTEAFF
TRBJ2-1	TRBV2	.	TRBD2	TGTGCCGCCGCCCGGTCTAGCGGGAGCAATGAGCAGTTCTTC	CAAARSSGSNEQFF
TRBJ2-1	TRBV5-1	.	TRBD2	TGCGCCAGCAGCTTGGTTCCAGCTAGCGGCCAAAGCGGGCAGTTCTTC	CASSLVPASGQSGQFF
TRBJ1-5	TRBV9	.	TRBD1	TGTGCCAGCAGCAGGGGACAGGGGGAGCGACAGCCCCAGCATTTT	CASSRGQGERQPQHF
TRBJ2-2	TRBV5-1	.	.	TGCGCCAGCACCATTAGGGACACCGGGGAGCTGTTTTTT	CASTIRDTGELFF
TRBJ1-2	TRBV20-1	.	.	TGCAGTGCTAGGATGGAGGGCGTAGGTGGCTACACCTTC	CSARMEGVGGYTF
TRBJ2-3	TRBV5-1	.	.	TGCGCCAGCAGCTCCACCTTTCTTCTAGCCGGATACGCGTATTTT	CASSSTFLLAGYAYF
TRBJ2-4	TRBV20-1	few	.	TGCAGTGCTGGTAGTCCTAGCGTTAGGGGGGACATTCAGTACTTC	CSAGSPSVRGDIQYF
TRBJ2-1	TRBV28	.	.	TGTGCCAGCAGAGTAACAGGAAGGAATGAGCAGTTCTTC	CASRVTGRNEQFF
TRBJ1-4	TRBV29-1	few	TRBD1	TGCAGCGCGAAACCCGGGACAGGGAATGAAAAACTGTTTTTT	CSAKPGTGNEKLFF
TRBJ2-6	TRBV15	.	.	TGTGCCACCAGCCGCAGGGCCCTTGACGCTGGGGCCAACGTCCTGACTTTC	CATSRRALDAGANVLTF
TRBJ2-1	TRBV28	.	.	TGTGCCAGCAGTGTAGGGGCACCCAATGAGCAGTTCTTC	CASSVGAPNEQFF
TRBJ2-7	TRBV9	.	.	TGTGCCAGCAGCGCCGACTGGAGTCCTTCCTACGAGCAGTACTTC	CASSADWSPSYEQYF
TRBJ2-7	TRBV5-1	few	TRBD1	TGCGCCAGCAGCCCGGGACAGAATTCCTACGAGCAGTACTTC	CASSPGQNSYEQYF
TRBJ2-7	TRBV7-2	.	TRBD2	TGTGCCAGCAGGGGGGGGACGAGCGGGAGTTACGAGCAGTACTTC	CASRGGTSGSYEQYF
TRBJ2-7	TRBV20-1	.	.	TGCAGTGCTATCAGGGCACAACCGGCTCGGTACGAGCAGTACTTC	CSAIRAQPARYEQYF
TRBJ1-1	TRBV27	.	.	TGTGCCAGCGGCTTAAGGGGTGGCACTGAAGCTTTCTTT	CASGLRGGTEAFF